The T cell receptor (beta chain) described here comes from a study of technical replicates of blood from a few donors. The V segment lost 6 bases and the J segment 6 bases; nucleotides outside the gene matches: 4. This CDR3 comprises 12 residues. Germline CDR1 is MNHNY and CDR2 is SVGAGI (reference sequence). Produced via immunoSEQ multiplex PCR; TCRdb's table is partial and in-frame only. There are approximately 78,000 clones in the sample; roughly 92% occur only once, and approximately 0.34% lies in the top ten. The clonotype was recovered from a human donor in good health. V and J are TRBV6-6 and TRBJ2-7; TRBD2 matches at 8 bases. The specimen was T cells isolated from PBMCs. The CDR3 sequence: CASSGRAREQYF. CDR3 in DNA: TGTGCCAGCAGCGGGAGGGCCCGCGAGCAGTACTTC.